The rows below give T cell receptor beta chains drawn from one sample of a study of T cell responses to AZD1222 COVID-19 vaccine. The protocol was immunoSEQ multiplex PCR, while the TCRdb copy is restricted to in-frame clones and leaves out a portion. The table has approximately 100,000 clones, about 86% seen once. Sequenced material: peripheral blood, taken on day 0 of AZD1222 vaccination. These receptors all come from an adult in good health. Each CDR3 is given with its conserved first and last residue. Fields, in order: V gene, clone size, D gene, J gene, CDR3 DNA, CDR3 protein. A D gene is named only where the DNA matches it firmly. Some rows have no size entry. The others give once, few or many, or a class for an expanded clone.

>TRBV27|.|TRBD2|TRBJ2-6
TGTGCCAGCAGTTTATGGGGACTAGCGGGAGCTGGGGCCAACGTCCTGACTTTC
CASSLWGLAGAGANVLTF
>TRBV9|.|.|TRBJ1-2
TGTGCCAGCAGCGCCACATCAGGGGGCTACACCTTC
CASSATSGGYTF
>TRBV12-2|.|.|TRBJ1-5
TGTGCAAGTCGCTTGTCCCCCGGCCAAGGGGTTAATCAGCCCCAGCATTTT
CASRLSPGQGVNQPQHF
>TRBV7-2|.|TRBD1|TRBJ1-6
TGTGCCAGCAGCCCGGGACAGGGTCGGTATTCACCCCTCCACTTT
CASSPGQGRYSPLHF
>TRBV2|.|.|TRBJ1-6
TGTGCCAGCAGTGGGGGACACGATCTCTCACCCCTCCACTTT
CASSGGHDLSPLHF
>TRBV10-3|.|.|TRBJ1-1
TGTGCCATCAGTTATGGCACCGACACTGAAGCTTTCTTT
CAISYGTDTEAFF
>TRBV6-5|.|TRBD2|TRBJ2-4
TGTGCCAGCAGAAAAGCGGGAGAAAACATTCAGTACTTC
CASRKAGENIQYF
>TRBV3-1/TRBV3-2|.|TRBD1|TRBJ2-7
TGTGCCAGCAGCCAAGACGGGACAGGGCTTACGGGGGAGCAGTACTTC
CASSQDGTGLTGEQYF
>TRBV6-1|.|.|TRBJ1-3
TGTGCCAGCAGTGAAGGGGGAGGTGGAGGGAAATCTGGAAACACCATATATTTT
CASSEGGGGGKSGNTIYF
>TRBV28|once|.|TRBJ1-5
TGTGCCAGCGTTATGTCCATCGGGGGCTACAATCAGCCCCAGCATTTT
CASVMSIGGYNQPQHF
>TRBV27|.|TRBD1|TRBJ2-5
TGTGCCAGCATCGGACAGGGAAAAGAGACCCAGTACTTC
CASIGQGKETQYF
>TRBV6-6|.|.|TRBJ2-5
TGTGCCAGCAGTACTACAGAGACCCAGTACTTC
CASSTTETQYF
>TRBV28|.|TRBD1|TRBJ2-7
TGTGCCAGCAGTTTTCAGGGGGCCCTTGCAGTAACCTACGAGCAGTACTTC
CASSFQGALAVTYEQYF
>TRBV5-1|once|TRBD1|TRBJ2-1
TGCGCCAGCAGCATGGGACAGGTGATGGGCAATGAGCAGTTCTTC
CASSMGQVMGNEQFF
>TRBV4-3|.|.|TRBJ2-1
TGCGCCAGCAGCCAAGAGTTGGGTGGGGGTTACAATGAGCAGTTCTTC
CASSQELGGGYNEQFF
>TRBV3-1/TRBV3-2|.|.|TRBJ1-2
TGTGCCAGCAGCCAAGATGCCACCCGCAGTGGCTACACCTTC
CASSQDATRSGYTF
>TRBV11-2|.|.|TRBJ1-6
TGTGCCAGCAGCTCCCGTGGGGTTTACACTTATAATTCACCCCTCCACTTT
CASSSRGVYTYNSPLHF
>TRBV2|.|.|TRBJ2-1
TGTGCCAGCAGTCCAGCGGACGGGAGCTCCTACAATGAGCAGTTCTTC
CASSPADGSSYNEQFF
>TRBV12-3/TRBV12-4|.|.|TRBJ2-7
TGTGCCAGCAGTCCCGCCCCAGAAGAGCAGTACTTC
CASSPAPEEQYF
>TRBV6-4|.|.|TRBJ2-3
TGTGCCAGCAGTGAAAGTTACACAGATACGCAGTATTTT
CASSESYTDTQYF
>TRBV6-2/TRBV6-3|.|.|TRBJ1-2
TGTGCCAGCAGTCCGACAGTTAAGAACTATGGCTACACCTTC
CASSPTVKNYGYTF
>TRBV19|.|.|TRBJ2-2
TGTGCTACCGGGACCGATAACACCGGGGAGCTGTTTTTT
CATGTDNTGELFF
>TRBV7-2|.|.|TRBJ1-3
TGTGCCAGCAGCTTAGGGATGACTGGAAACACCATATATTTT
CASSLGMTGNTIYF
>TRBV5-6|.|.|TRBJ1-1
TGTGCCAGCAGCGCAGATTTACAGGGAAGAAAGGCTGAAGCTTTCTTT
CASSADLQGRKAEAFF
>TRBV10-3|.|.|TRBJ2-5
TGTGCCATCAGTGAGTCGGCTGGCAGGGATTTGGAGACCCAGTACTTC
CAISESAGRDLETQYF
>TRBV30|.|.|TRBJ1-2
TGTGCCTGGAGTGTACGGTGGGAGGGGTCCTATGGCTACACCTTC
CAWSVRWEGSYGYTF
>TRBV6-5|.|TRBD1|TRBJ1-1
TGTGCCAGCAGTACTACGAGACAGGGGGCGACTGAAGCTTTCTTT
CASSTTRQGATEAFF
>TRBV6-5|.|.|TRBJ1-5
TGTGCCAGCACCGAACGCAATCAGCCCCAGCATTTT
CASTERNQPQHF
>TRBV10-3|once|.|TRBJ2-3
TGTGCCATCAGTGACTCTCTCGACTTCTTAAACACAGATACGCAGTATTTT
CAISDSLDFLNTDTQYF
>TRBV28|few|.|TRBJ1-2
TGTGCCAGCAGACCAACTTGGACAGTTCAAAATAACTATGGCTACACCTTC
CASRPTWTVQNNYGYTF
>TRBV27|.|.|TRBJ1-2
TGTGCCAGCAGTTGGACGTACGACGGGAACCCCTATGGCTACACCTTC
CASSWTYDGNPYGYTF
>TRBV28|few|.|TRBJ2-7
TGTGCCAGCAGTTTGTCAGAAGGCTACGAGCAGTACTTC
CASSLSEGYEQYF
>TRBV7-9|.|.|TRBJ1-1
TGTGCCAGCAGCACGTTTGGTGACACTGAAGCTTTCTTT
CASSTFGDTEAFF
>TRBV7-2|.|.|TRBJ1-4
TGTGCCAGCAGCCCAGAAGGCATATCTAATGAAAAACTGTTTTTT
CASSPEGISNEKLFF
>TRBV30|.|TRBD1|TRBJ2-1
TGTGCCTGGGAGAACAGGGGGTACAATGAGCAGTTCTTC
CAWENRGYNEQFF
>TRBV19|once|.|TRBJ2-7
TGTGCCAGTAGTTTCGGACGGTCCCTTAGCTCCTACGAGCAGTACTTC
CASSFGRSLSSYEQYF
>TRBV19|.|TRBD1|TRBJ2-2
TGTGCCAGTAGTCACCGACAGGGGGCGGGCGGGGAGCTGTTTTTT
CASSHRQGAGGELFF
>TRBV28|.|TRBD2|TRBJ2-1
TGTGCCAGCAGCCAGGAAGTAGCGGGGGGCGATGAGCAGTTCTTC
CASSQEVAGGDEQFF
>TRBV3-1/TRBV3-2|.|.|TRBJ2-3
TGTGCCAGCAGCCCGGGTCTCCAACCCACAGATACGCAGTATTTT
CASSPGLQPTDTQYF
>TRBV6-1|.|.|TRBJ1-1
TGTGCCAGCAGTGAACATCAGGGATTGGCGAACACTGAAGCTTTCTTT
CASSEHQGLANTEAFF
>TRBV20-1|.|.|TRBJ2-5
TGCAGTGCTAACGCTCAAGAGACCCAGTACTTC
CSANAQETQYF
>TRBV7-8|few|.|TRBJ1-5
TGTGCCAGCAGCTCAGGACGGGTTAGCAATCAGCCCCAGCATTTT
CASSSGRVSNQPQHF
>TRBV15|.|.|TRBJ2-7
TGTGCCACCAGCAGAGATTTAGAGGGGGGACGGCGCGAGCAGTACTTC
CATSRDLEGGRREQYF
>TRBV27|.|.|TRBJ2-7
TGTGCCAGCAGTATAAGGGAAAACATCTACGAGCAGTACTTC
CASSIRENIYEQYF
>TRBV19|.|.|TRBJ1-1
TGTGCCAGTAGTTTCGTAGGCAGCGCGAACACTGAAGCTTTCTTT
CASSFVGSANTEAFF
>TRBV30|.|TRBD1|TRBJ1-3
TGTGTCTGGAGTACACAGGGGGCTACTGGAAACACCATATATTTT
CVWSTQGATGNTIYF
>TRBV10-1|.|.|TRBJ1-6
TGCGTCGGGGGGACAATCGATAACAATTCACCCCTCCACTTT
CVGGTIDNNSPLHF
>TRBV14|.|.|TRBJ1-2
TGTGCCAGCAGCCAGGGGACCTGGGCACATGGCTACACCTTC
CASSQGTWAHGYTF
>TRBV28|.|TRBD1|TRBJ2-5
TGTGCCAGCAGTTCTCATACCGGGACAGGGGAGACCCAGTACTTC
CASSSHTGTGETQYF
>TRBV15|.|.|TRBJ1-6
TGTGCCACCAGCAGAGGCCCAAATTCACCCCTCCACTTT
CATSRGPNSPLHF
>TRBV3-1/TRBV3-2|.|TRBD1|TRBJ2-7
TGTGCCAGCAGTTCCTCCGGGACAGGGGGCTCCTACGAGCAGTACTTC
CASSSSGTGGSYEQYF
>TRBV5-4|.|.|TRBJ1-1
TGTGCCAGCAGCTTGGACTGGAACACTGAAGCTTTCTTT
CASSLDWNTEAFF